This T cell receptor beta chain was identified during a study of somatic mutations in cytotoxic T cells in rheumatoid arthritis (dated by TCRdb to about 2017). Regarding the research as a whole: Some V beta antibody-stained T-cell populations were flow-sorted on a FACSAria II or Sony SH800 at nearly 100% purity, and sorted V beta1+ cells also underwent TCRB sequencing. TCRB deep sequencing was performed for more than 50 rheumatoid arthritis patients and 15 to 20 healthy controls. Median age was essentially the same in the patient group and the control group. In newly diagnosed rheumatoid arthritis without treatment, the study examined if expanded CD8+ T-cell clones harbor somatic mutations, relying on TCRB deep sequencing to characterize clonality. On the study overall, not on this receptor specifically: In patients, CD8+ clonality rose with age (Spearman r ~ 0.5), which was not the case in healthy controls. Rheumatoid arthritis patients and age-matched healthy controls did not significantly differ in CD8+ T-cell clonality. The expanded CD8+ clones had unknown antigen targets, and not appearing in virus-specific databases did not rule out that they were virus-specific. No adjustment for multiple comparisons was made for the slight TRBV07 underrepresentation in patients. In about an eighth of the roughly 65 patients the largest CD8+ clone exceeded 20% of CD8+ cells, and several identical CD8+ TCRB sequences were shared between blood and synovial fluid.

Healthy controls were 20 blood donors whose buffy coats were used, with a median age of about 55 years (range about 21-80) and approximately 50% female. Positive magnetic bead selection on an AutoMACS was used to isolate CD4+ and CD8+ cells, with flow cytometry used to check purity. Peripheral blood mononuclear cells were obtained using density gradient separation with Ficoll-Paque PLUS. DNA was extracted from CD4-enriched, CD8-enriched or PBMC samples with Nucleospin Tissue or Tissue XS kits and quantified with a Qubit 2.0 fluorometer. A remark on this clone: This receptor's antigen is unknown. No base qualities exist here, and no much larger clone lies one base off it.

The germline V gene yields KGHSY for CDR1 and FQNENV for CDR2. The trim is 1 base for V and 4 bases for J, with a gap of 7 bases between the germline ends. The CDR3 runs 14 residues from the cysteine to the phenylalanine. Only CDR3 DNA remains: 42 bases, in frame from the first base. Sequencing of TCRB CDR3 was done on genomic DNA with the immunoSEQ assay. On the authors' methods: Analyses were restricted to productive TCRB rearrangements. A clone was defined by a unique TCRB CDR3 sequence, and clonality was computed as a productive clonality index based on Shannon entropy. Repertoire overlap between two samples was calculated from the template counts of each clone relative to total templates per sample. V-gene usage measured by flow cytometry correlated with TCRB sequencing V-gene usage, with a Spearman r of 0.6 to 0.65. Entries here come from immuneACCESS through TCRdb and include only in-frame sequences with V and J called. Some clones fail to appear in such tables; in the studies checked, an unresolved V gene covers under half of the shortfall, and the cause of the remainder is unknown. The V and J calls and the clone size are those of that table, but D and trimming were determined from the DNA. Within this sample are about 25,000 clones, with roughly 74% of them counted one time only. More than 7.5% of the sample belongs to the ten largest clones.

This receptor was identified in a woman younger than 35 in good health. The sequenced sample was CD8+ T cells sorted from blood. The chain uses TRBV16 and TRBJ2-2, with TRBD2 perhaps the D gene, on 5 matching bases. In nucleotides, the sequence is TGTGCCAGCAGCCAATTTGAGGGCACCGGGGAGCTGTTTTTT. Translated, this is CASSQFEGTGELFF.